These T cell receptor beta chains were read from a single sample in a study of T-cell reconstitution after alpha-beta-depleted transplantation in children. A single record per CDR3 protein comes from TCRdb applying MiXCR to the PCR reads. The sample includes 400,000 to 500,000 distinct CDR3 sequences, roughly 10% of them seen just once. The sample in question was PBMCs from the stem cell graft donor, obtained from the stem cell graft. The receptors were sampled from a human donor who donated a stem cell graft to a child with acute myeloid leukemia. Each CDR3 is given with its conserved first and last residue. D genes are given only for firm matches. The listing skips clone size in some rows; elsewhere it reads once, few, many or a size class.

TGTGCCAGCAGCGTAGGGACAGGGGGAAATCAGCCCCAGCATTTT | CASSVGTGGNQPQHF | TRBD1 | - | TRBJ1-5 | TRBV9
TGTGCCAGCAGTCCCCGATTAGGGACCGGTGAAAAACTGTTTTTT | CASSPRLGTGEKLFF | - | few | TRBJ1-4 | TRBV12-3/TRBV12-4
TGCGCCAGCAGCTTGGTATCGGGGATCGGTGAAGCTTTCTTT | CASSLVSGIGEAFF | - | many | TRBJ1-1 | TRBV5-1
TGTGCCAGCATGGGATCTGGGGCCAACGTCCTGACTTTC | CASMGSGANVLTF | - | - | TRBJ2-6 | TRBV6-6
TGTGCCAGCACCCTTTCCCGACGGGGGAACACTGAAGCTTTCTTT | CASTLSRRGNTEAFF | - | few | TRBJ1-1 | TRBV6-1
TGTGCCAGCAGCTCACAGGGAGCTGAGCAGTTCTTC | CASSSQGAEQFF | - | many | TRBJ2-1 | TRBV7-2
TGTGCCAGCTCACACACAGGGGATGAGCAGTACTTC | CASSHTGDEQYF | TRBD1 | - | TRBJ2-7 | TRBV18
TGTGCCAGCAGCCAAGATTTACGTCTAGCGGGGGTAAATGAGCAGTTCTTC | CASSQDLRLAGVNEQFF | TRBD2 | many | TRBJ2-1 | TRBV14
TGTGCCAGCAGCTCCCAGGGATCCCTAAACACAGATACGCAGTATTTT | CASSSQGSLNTDTQYF | - | - | TRBJ2-3 | TRBV5-5
TGTGCCAGCAGCGTCCCCACTATACTGACGGACACCGGGGAGCTGTTTTTT | CASSVPTILTDTGELFF | - | - | TRBJ2-2 | TRBV7-3
TGCAGTGTTCAAGGGTTGGCGGGAAACTCCTACAATGAGCAGTTCTTC | CSVQGLAGNSYNEQFF | - | - | TRBJ2-1 | TRBV20-1
TGTGCCCCGTCCAGCGGGAGGGCCTCATCCGAGCAGTACTTC | CAPSSGRASSEQYF | TRBD2 | - | TRBJ2-7 | TRBV7-2
TGTGCCAGCAGCTTAGTTCGCGAGGGCGGCTACACCTTC | CASSLVREGGYTF | - | few | TRBJ1-2 | TRBV7-8
TGCGCCAGCAGCTTGCCCCAGGAAGCGACAGATACGCAGTATTTT | CASSLPQEATDTQYF | - | few | TRBJ2-3 | TRBV5-1
TGTGCCAGCAGTCACGGGACAGGGGGCTGGTACGAGCAGTACTTC | CASSHGTGGWYEQYF | TRBD1 | few | TRBJ2-7 | TRBV27
TGTGCCAGCAGTGAACTGGCAGGGGCAGGAAACACCATATATTTT | CASSELAGAGNTIYF | - | few | TRBJ1-3 | TRBV2
TGTGCCAGCAGTGAAGCGTCCCTTAGCAATCAGCCCCAGCATTTT | CASSEASLSNQPQHF | - | few | TRBJ1-5 | TRBV6-1
TGTGCCAGTAGTAACGACAGGATTGCGGGAAACACCATATATTTT | CASSNDRIAGNTIYF | - | - | TRBJ1-3 | TRBV19
TGTGCCACCAGCAGGGGGAATGTGGACGGAGAGACCCAGTACTTC | CATSRGNVDGETQYF | - | few | TRBJ2-5 | TRBV15
TGCAGTGCTCTCACCCAAGCGGGAGTTGGGTTTTACGAGCAGTACTTC | CSALTQAGVGFYEQYF | TRBD2 | few | TRBJ2-7 | TRBV20-1
TGTGCCAGCAGCTGGGGAGGTCAAACGTCCACTGAAGCTTTCTTT | CASSWGGQTSTEAFF | - | few | TRBJ1-1 | TRBV7-9
TGTGCCAGCAGCCAAGGGTGGAACACTGAAGCTTTCTTT | CASSQGWNTEAFF | - | many | TRBJ1-1 | TRBV3-1
TGCGCCAGCAGCAGTTGGGCATCGACAGATACGCAGTATTTT | CASSSWASTDTQYF | - | few | TRBJ2-3 | TRBV5-1
TGTGCCTGGGGGACAGGCAAACAGACCCAGTACTTC | CAWGTGKQTQYF | TRBD1 | - | TRBJ2-5 | TRBV30
TGTGCCAGCAGCGTTCGGCCTAGCGGGGGAGTGTACGAGCAGTACTTC | CASSVRPSGGVYEQYF | TRBD2 | - | TRBJ2-7 | TRBV9
TGTGCCAGCAGTACGACTAGCGGGGGAACAGATACGCAGTATTTT | CASSTTSGGTDTQYF | TRBD2 | few | TRBJ2-3 | TRBV12-3/TRBV12-4
TGTGCCAGCAGCGTATCTCAACTTGGTGAGCAGTTCTTC | CASSVSQLGEQFF | - | - | TRBJ2-1 | TRBV9
TGTGCCAGCAGCCAAGGCGGGGGACAGACTAATTCACCCCTCCACTTT | CASSQGGGQTNSPLHF | TRBD1 | - | TRBJ1-6 | TRBV3-1
TGCAGTGCTAGAGATCCCAGGGGGGATACCGGGGAGCTGTTTTTT | CSARDPRGDTGELFF | - | few | TRBJ2-2 | TRBV20-1
TGTGCCAGCAGCTTACTACGCCACGCCGGGACAAGCACCGGGGAGCTGTTTTTT | CASSLLRHAGTSTGELFF | - | few | TRBJ2-2 | TRBV11-2
TGTGCCATCAGTGATAACTTATCCGGGGAGCTGTTTTTT | CAISDNLSGELFF | - | few | TRBJ2-2 | TRBV10-3
TGTGCCAGCAGTTACCGGGACGAAGGGTTGGATGGCTACACCTTC | CASSYRDEGLDGYTF | - | - | TRBJ1-2 | TRBV6-2/TRBV6-3
TGTGCCATCAGTGACGGGGGGGCGTACAATGAGCAGTTCTTC | CAISDGGAYNEQFF | TRBD2 | many | TRBJ2-1 | TRBV10-3
TGTGCCAGCAGCTTGACACAGCCCCTCTCCTACAATGAGCAGTTCTTC | CASSLTQPLSYNEQFF | - | many | TRBJ2-1 | TRBV5-5
TGTGCCAGCACTCCGCCCGGAGGGGGGTCGTCGACAGATACGCAGTATTTT | CASTPPGGGSSTDTQYF | - | - | TRBJ2-3 | TRBV6-1
TGTGCCAGCAGTCCCGGGACAGGGGGGGACCAGCCCCAGCATTTT | CASSPGTGGDQPQHF | TRBD1 | - | TRBJ1-5 | TRBV6-2/TRBV6-3
TGTGCCAGCAGCTTGGTGCAGGCTGCGGAGACCCAGTACTTC | CASSLVQAAETQYF | - | many | TRBJ2-5 | TRBV5-6
TGTGCCAGTCTAAACTTCGCGAACACCGGGGAGCTGTTTTTT | CASLNFANTGELFF | - | many | TRBJ2-2 | TRBV19
TGTGCCAGCAGTCAAAACACCGGGACGAAAGAGACCCAGTACTTC | CASSQNTGTKETQYF | - | - | TRBJ2-5 | TRBV7-2
TGTGCCAGCAGCCACTCAATCGACAGACCAAAAGCTTTCTTT | CASSHSIDRPKAFF | - | many | TRBJ1-1 | TRBV27
TGCAGTGCAACCGGGACTAGCGAGCAAGAGACCCAGTACTTC | CSATGTSEQETQYF | TRBD2 | few | TRBJ2-5 | TRBV20-1
TGCGCCAGCAGCCAAGGTGTGGTTCATCGGCCCGGCGCCGAGCAGTACTTC | CASSQGVVHRPGAEQYF | - | - | TRBJ2-7 | TRBV4-1
TGCAGTGCTAGAGATGAGGGTACCTATGGCTACACCTTC | CSARDEGTYGYTF | - | - | TRBJ1-2 | TRBV20-1
TGTGCCAGCAGTTTTACAGGGGGAACTGGGGAGCTGTTTTTT | CASSFTGGTGELFF | TRBD1 | many | TRBJ2-2 | TRBV27
TGTGCCAGCAGTTACTCGTTGGGGACTAGCGGGAATGTTGAGCAGTTCTTC | CASSYSLGTSGNVEQFF | TRBD2 | few | TRBJ2-1 | TRBV6-5
TGTGCCAGCAGCTTATTTTTTTCGAGACAATACTCTGGGGCCAACGTCCTGACTTTC | CASSLFFSRQYSGANVLTF | - | few | TRBJ2-6 | TRBV11-2
TGCGCCAGCAGCTTGACAGGGCTTCAGCCCCAGCATTTT | CASSLTGLQPQHF | - | many | TRBJ1-5 | TRBV5-1
TGTGCCAGCAGCTACGACAGGGGGGTTTCGGACGAGCAGTACTTC | CASSYDRGVSDEQYF | TRBD1 | few | TRBJ2-7 | TRBV7-2
TGCGCCAGCAGCTTGGGTGGACAGGGGCGGCAAGAGACCCAGTACTTC | CASSLGGQGRQETQYF | TRBD1 | few | TRBJ2-5 | TRBV5-1
TGTGCCAGCAGCTTATTGAGCCTAGCGGGGGTCAGAGAGCAGTTCTTC | CASSLLSLAGVREQFF | TRBD2 | few | TRBJ2-1 | TRBV7-2
TGTGCCAGCAGTGAGGGGCCAGGAGGCTACACCTTC | CASSEGPGGYTF | - | - | TRBJ1-2 | TRBV25-1
TGTGCCATCAGCCCCGGGACTAGCGGGGGAACAGATACGCAGTATTTT | CAISPGTSGGTDTQYF | TRBD2 | - | TRBJ2-3 | TRBV10-3
TGCAGCGTTGTCAGGGTCACAGATACGCAGTATTTT | CSVVRVTDTQYF | - | few | TRBJ2-3 | TRBV29-1